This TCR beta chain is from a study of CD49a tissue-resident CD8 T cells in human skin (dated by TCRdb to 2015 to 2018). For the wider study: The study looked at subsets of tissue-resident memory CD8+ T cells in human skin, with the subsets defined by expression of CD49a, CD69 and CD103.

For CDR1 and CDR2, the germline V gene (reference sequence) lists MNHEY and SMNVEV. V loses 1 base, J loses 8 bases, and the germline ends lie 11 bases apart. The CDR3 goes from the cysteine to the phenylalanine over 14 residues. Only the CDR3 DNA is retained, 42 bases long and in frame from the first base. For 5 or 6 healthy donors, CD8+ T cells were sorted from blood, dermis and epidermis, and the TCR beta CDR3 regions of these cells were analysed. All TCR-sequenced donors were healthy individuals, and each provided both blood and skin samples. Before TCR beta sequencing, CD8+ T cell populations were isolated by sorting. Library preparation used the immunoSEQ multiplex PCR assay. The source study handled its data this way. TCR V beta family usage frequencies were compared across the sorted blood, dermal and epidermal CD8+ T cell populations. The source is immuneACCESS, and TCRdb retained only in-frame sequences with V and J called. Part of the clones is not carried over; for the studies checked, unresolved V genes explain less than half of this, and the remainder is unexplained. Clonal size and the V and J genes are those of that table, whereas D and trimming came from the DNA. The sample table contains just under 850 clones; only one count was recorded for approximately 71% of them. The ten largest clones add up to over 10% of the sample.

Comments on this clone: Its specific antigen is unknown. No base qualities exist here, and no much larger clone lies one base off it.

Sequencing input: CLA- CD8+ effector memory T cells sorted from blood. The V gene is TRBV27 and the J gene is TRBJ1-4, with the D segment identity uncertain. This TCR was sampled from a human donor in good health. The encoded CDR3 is CASSLFGVSEKLFF. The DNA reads TGTGCCAGCAGTTTATTCGGGGTATCGGAAAAACTGTTTTTT.